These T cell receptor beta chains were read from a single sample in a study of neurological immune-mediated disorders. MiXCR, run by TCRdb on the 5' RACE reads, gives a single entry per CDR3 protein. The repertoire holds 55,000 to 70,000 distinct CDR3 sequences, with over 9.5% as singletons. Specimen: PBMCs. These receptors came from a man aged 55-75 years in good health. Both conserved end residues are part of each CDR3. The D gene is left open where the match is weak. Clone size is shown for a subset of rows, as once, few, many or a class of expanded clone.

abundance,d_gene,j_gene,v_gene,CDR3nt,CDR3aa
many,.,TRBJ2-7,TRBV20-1,TGCAGTGCTACCCTTCGTATACAGGGTCTGAACGAGCAGTACTTC,CSATLRIQGLNEQYF
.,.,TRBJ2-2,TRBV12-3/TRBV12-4,TGTGCCAGCAGTTTAGCGACGGTTTTCGGGGAGCTGTTTTTT,CASSLATVFGELFF
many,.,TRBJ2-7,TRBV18,TGTGCCAGCTTGATTACCTACGAGCAGTACTTC,CASLITYEQYF
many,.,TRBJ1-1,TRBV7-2,TGTGCCAGCAGCTTGGGTATGCAGGCGAACACTGAAGCTTTCTTT,CASSLGMQANTEAFF
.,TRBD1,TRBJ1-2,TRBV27,TGTGCCAGCAGTATATCAGGGGGCCGGGCAGGGCGCTATAGCTACACCTTC,CASSISGGRAGRYSYTF
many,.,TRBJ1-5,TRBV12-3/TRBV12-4,TGTGCCAGCAGTTTAGGGCACGGCGCGGGGAGGACCCAGCATTTT,CASSLGHGAGRTQHF
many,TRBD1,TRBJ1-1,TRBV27,TGTGCCAGCAGTTTACAGGGGGATCGGAACACTGAAGCTTTCTTT,CASSLQGDRNTEAFF
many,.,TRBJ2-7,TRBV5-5,TGTGCCAGCAGTCCACAGGGAGCCTACGAGCAGTACTTC,CASSPQGAYEQYF
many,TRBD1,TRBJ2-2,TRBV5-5,TGTGCCAGCACGGTAGGAACCGGGACAGCGACCGGGGAGCTGTTTTTT,CASTVGTGTATGELFF
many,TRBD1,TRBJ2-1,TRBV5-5,TGTGCCAGCAGCCCGGGGGTAGGACAGGGTCTCAATGAGCAGTTCTTC,CASSPGVGQGLNEQFF